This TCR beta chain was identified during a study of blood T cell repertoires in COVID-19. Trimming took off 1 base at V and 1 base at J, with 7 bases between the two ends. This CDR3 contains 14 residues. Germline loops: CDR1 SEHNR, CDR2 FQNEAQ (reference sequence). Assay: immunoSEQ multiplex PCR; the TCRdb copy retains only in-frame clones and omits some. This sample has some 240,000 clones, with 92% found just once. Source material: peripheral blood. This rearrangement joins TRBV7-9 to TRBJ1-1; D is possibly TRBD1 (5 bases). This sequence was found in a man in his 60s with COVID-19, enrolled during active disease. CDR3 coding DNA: TGTGCCAGCAGCTTAGGGGGCACGAACACTGAAGCTTTCTTT. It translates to CASSLGGTNTEAFF.